This T cell receptor beta chain was identified in a study of post-analysis software for immune sequencing data. On the study more broadly: Relapsing-remitting, secondary progressive and progressive-relapsing multiple sclerosis courses were included.

Each TCR beta cDNA library carried unique molecular identifiers. Input populations of about 1 to 11 million T cells gave rise to hundreds of thousands of cDNA molecules. TCRdb reprocessed the PCR reads via MiXCR and lists one record per CDR3 protein. The sample yields about 560,000 distinct CDR3 sequences, 44% seen once. Study-wide findings and caveats: A significant reduction in normalized Chao1 diversity was observed in multiple sclerosis patients versus controls. By F measure, strong co-clustering occurred among samples prepared in the same batch.

This clonotype has just a few counts. The antigen is undetermined. The TCR was taken from a girl aged 5-17 years with multiple sclerosis. Sample: blood.

CDR3 sequence: CSHSDLSSYEQYF. The DNA of the CDR3 is TGCAGCCACTCGGACTTGAGCTCCTACGAGCAGTACTTC. This chain connects TRBV20-1 to TRBJ2-7; TRBD2 is a possible D gene (5 bases). The CDR3 spans 13 residues. Germline V gene lookup returns CDR1 DFQATT and CDR2 SNEGSKA (reference sequence).